This T cell receptor (beta chain) was recovered during a study of blood T cell repertoires in COVID-19. About the research overall: Sample material is recorded as cDNA or gDNA derived from T cells, B-cell-depleted T cells, or PBMCs.

Germline loops: CDR1 SGDLS, CDR2 YYNGEE. The CDR3 runs 15 residues. The ends were cut back, 0 bases at V and 3 bases at J, with 12 bases in the middle. Of note for this clone: The sample contains more than one DNA sequence encoding this CDR3.

Categorization into cohorts depended on clinical history that participants reported. In the original analysis: Cell counts per sample came from amplifying reference gene primers. Profiled with immunoSEQ multiplex PCR; TCRdb holds only in-frame clones, not every one. V, J and clone size are taken as reported in that table, and D and trimming were inferred from the DNA itself. The sample consists of some 220,000 clones, 75% to 90% of them appearing once. The sample taken for sequencing was PBMCs or T cells enriched from blood (not recorded which). The TCR comes from a woman between 40 and 55 years old with acute COVID-19. This chain connects TRBV9 to TRBJ1-1, with a tentative D call TRBD1 (6 bases). CDR3 region: CASSVEGRGDTEAFF. The CDR3 DNA follows: TGTGCCAGCAGCGTAGAAGGCAGGGGAGACACTGAAGCTTTCTTT.